This T cell receptor (beta chain) was recovered during a study of CD4+ T cells in melanoma. Points from the study as a whole: Reportedly, melanoma neoantigen-specific CD4+ T cells showed varied differentiation states. A reported correlation linked neoantigen-specific CD4+ T cells to CD8+, macrophage and B cell function.

The sample holds one count of this clone. No antigen is known for it. The germline V and J ends were trimmed by 3 bases and 0 bases, with 11 bases remaining between them. The CDR3 extends over 15 amino acids. Germline V CDR1 and CDR2: SGHTS, YDEGEE. Repertoires were generated with immunoSEQ multiplex PCR, while TCRdb's copy carries only in-frame clones and drops some. The sample holds about 50,000 clones, 89% seen once. This TCR was sampled from a human donor with melanoma. The chain uses TRBV5-8 and TRBJ2-3; no clear D gene. Sequences were obtained from peripheral blood. The CDR3 nucleotides are TGTGCCAGCAGCTCGGGTCTCCGGAGCACAGATACGCAGTATTTT. As protein: CASSSGLRSTDTQYF.